These 32 T cell receptor beta chains came from one sample sequenced in a study of CD8 T cells in ankylosing spondylitis (dated by TCRdb to 2017 to 2019). To prepare the library, 5' RACE was applied. Sequencing was carried out with an Illumina HiSeq 2500. The public reads were reprocessed in TCRdb via fastp at Q25 and MiXCR, keeping in-frame beta chains. Each CDR3 protein gets just one entry, which takes the most common genes and DNA from the rows behind it. The sample contains approximately 340,000 distinct CDR3 sequences, roughly 14% of them found a single time. The top ten clonotypes cover 1.1% of the sample. Sequenced: blood, either unsorted or a sorted T cell fraction (not recorded which). These receptors all come from a male donor with ankylosing spondylitis or in good health (not recorded which).

This clonotype is medium-sized (0.01 to 0.1%) by share. The chain couples TRBV20-1 to TRBJ2-5; 11 nucleotides match TRBD2. CDR3 length: 14 residues. Germline CDR1 and CDR2: DFQATT and SNEGSKA (reference sequence). The V gene end was trimmed by 6 bases and the J gene end by 7 bases; junction bases not matched to a gene: 10. CDR3 loop: CSALRLAGLGTQYF. CDR3 nucleotide sequence: TGCAGTGCACTGAGACTAGCGGGGTTAGGGACCCAGTACTTC.

The chain uses TRBV7-9 and TRBJ2-3, with a possible D match to TRBD1 (5 bases). CDR1 SEHNR and CDR2 FQNEAQ come from the germline V gene (reference sequence). Trimming left V 0 bases short and J 2 bases short, with 9 bases between. The CDR3 runs 15 residues. The CDR3 DNA reads as TGTGCCAGCAGCTTAGCGGCAGGGTCCACAGATACGCAGTATTTT. Translation: CASSLAAGSTDTQYF.

The chain carries TRBV10-3 and TRBJ1-2; unclear D gene. Germline assignment: CDR1 ENHRY and CDR2 SYGVKD. Trimming took off 1 base at V and 8 bases at J, with 11 bases between the two ends. The CDR3 runs 13 residues. CDR3 nucleotide sequence: TGTGCCATCAGTGAGTTGGACCTCCGGGGCTACACCTTC. As protein: CAISELDLRGYTF.

The genes are TRBV5-1 and TRBJ2-7; 15 positions match TRBD2. This CDR3 is built from 18 residues. The germline V gene encodes CDR1 SGHRS and CDR2 YFSETQ. V lost 4 bases and J lost 0; bases outside the gene matches: 8. CDR3 sequence: CASSPGLAGGTGSYEQYF. The CDR3 DNA reads TGCGCCAGCAGCCCGGGACTAGCGGGAGGTACTGGCTCCTACGAGCAGTACTTC.

This chain joins TRBV9 and TRBJ2-7; a possible D gene is TRBD1 (6 bases). Trimming cost V 0 bases and J 4 bases, with 11 bases left between them. The length of the CDR3 is 14 residues. Germline V gene sequence: CDR1 SGDLS, CDR2 YYNGEE. CDR3 loop: CASSVGRQAYEQYF. CDR3 coding DNA: TGTGCCAGCAGCGTAGGGAGACAGGCTTACGAGCAGTACTTC.

This clonotype was found once. V is TRBV14 and J is TRBJ2-7; TRBD1 agrees at 8 bases. V shed 2 bases and J 1 base; nucleotides not matched to a gene: 4. The germline V gene has CDR1 SGHDN and CDR2 FVKESK. CDR3 size: 15 residues. In DNA, the CDR3 is TGTGCCAGCAGCCAACCGGACAGGGAATCCTACGAGCAGTACTTC. Its protein is CASSQPDRESYEQYF.

The chain combines TRBV12-3 or TRBV12-4 with TRBJ2-3; 7 nucleotides agree with TRBD2. This CDR3 is 16 amino acids long. Losses at the gene ends were 3 bases for V and 3 bases for J; bases not matched to a gene: 9. The CDR3 region is CASSFWTPGGTDTQYF. CDR3 DNA sequence: TGTGCCAGCAGTTTTTGGACCCCCGGGGGGACAGATACGCAGTATTTT.

The V call is TRBV10-3, the J call TRBJ2-1; 10 nucleotides align to TRBD2. Looked up from germline, CDR1 is ENHRY and CDR2 is SYGVKD. This CDR3 is 15 amino acids long. V lost 8 bases, J lost 6 bases, and 10 bases stayed unmatched. CDR3 DNA: TGTGCCATCGGGTTGAAGGCTAGCGGGAGCAATGAGCAGTTCTTC. Translating it yields CAIGLKASGSNEQFF.

This clonotype was detected only a few times. The chain carries TRBV4-1 and TRBJ2-1; D not certain. CDR1 MGHRA and CDR2 YSYEKL come from the germline V gene. This CDR3 comprises 12 residues. Between the trimmed V and J ends, which lost 3 bases and 8 bases, there was a span of 8 bases. CDR3 nucleotide sequence: TGCGCCAGCAGCCAGGTGGGCGATGAGCAGTTCTTC. Encoded protein: CASSQVGDEQFF.

The chain carries TRBV3-1 and TRBJ1-6, with a tentative D call TRBD1 (5 bases). V was trimmed by 5 bases and J by 4 bases, leaving 12 bases between them. The CDR3 runs to 15 residues. Per germline, CDR1 LGHDT and CDR2 YNNKEL (reference sequence). The CDR3 protein is CASSGGRAYNSPLHF. CDR3 in DNA: TGTGCCAGCAGCGGCGGCAGGGCGTATAATTCACCCCTCCACTTT. Drawing the rest from reference TRBV3-1 and TRBJ1-6, the complete variable domain is DTAVSQTPKYLVTQMGNDKSIKCEQNLGHDTMYWYKQDSKKFLKIMFSYNNKELIINETVPNRFSPKSPDKAHLNLHINSLELGDSAVYFCASSGGRAYNSPLHFGNGTRLTVT.

Many counts were recorded for this clonotype. The chain links TRBV5-1 to TRBJ2-2, with no clear D. The CDR3 is made up of 13 amino acids. The germline gives CDR1 SGHRS, CDR2 YFSETQ. Trimming removed 4 bases at V and 3 bases at J, with 7 bases between. As DNA, the CDR3 is TGCGCCAGCAGCCCCAGCTACACCGGGGAGCTGTTTTTT. It encodes CASSPSYTGELFF.

The chain links TRBV5-1 to TRBJ1-5; D is unresolved. Germline V lookup: CDR1 SGHRS, CDR2 YFSETQ. V lost 0 bases and J 0 bases, leaving 10 bases between the germline ends. The CDR3 sequence is 16 residues long. This chain's CDR3 is CASSLGSENSNQPQHF. CDR3 in DNA: TGCGCCAGCAGCTTGGGGTCGGAGAATAGCAATCAGCCCCAGCATTTT. Based on the CDR3 plus reference TRBV5-1 and TRBJ1-5, the full variable domain is KAGVTQTPRYLIKTRGQQVTLSCSPISGHRSVSWYQQTPGQGLQFLFEYFSETQRNKGNFPGRFSGRQFSNSRSEMNVSTLELGDSALYLCASSLGSENSNQPQHFGDGTRLSIL.

This clonotype has just a few counts. V gene TRBV12-3 or TRBV12-4 combines with J gene TRBJ2-3, with TRBD1 identical over 7 bases. Germline trimming cut 6 bases from V and 5 bases from J; bases unmatched to any gene: 11. The CDR3 spans 15 residues. CDR3 sequence: CASSKSGTAQDTQYF. CDR3 bases: TGTGCCAGCAGCAAATCCGGGACAGCGCAAGATACGCAGTATTTT.

This clonotype was picked up many times. V gene TRBV7-2 combines with J gene TRBJ1-5, with D maybe TRBD1 (6 bases). This CDR3 comprises 15 residues. The V gene's germline CDR1 is SGHTA and CDR2 FQGNSA. Trimming shortened V by 1 base and J by 5 bases, and 12 bases separated the two germline ends. The CDR3 is CASSLGQVWDQPQHF. The CDR3, as DNA: TGTGCCAGCAGCTTAGGACAGGTTTGGGATCAGCCCCAGCATTTT. The whole variable domain, remainder taken from reference TRBV7-2 and TRBJ1-5, is GAGVSQSPSNKVTEKGKDVELRCDPISGHTALYWYRQSLGQGLEFLIYFQGNSAPDKSGLPSDRFSAERTGGSVSTLTIQRTQQEDSAVYLCASSLGQVWDQPQHFGDGTRLSIL.

The CDR3 sequence is CASSEYQGPTNEKLFF. In DNA form, the CDR3 reads TGTGCCAGCAGTGAATATCAGGGTCCAACTAATGAAAAACTGTTTTTT. The V and J genes are TRBV25-1 and TRBJ1-4, with D possibly TRBD1 on 5 matching bases. V lost 0 bases and J lost 0, with 8 bases in between. The germline gives CDR1 MGHDK, CDR2 SYGVNS. This CDR3 contains 16 residues.

The chain joins TRBV7-2 to TRBJ1-2, with 9 bases identical to TRBD1. CDR1 and CDR2 (germline): SGHTA, FQGNSA. Trimming cost V 0 bases and J 4 bases; bases outside gene matches: 3. This CDR3 region has 15 residues. The CDR3 here is CASSLAPGQGYGYTF. In DNA form, the CDR3 reads TGTGCCAGCAGCTTAGCGCCGGGACAGGGCTATGGCTACACCTTC.

This clonotype was seen more than once but under ten times. The genes are TRBV11-2 and TRBJ2-3, with D perhaps matching TRBD2 (6 bases). Germline CDR1 and CDR2: SGHAT and FQNNGV. The CDR3 length is 16 residues. The V and J ends lost 5 bases and 2 bases respectively, with 17 bases between them. CDR3: CASSPLAISDTDTQYF. The CDR3 DNA follows: TGTGCCAGCAGCCCCCTAGCGATATCGGACACAGATACGCAGTATTTT.

The V and J genes are TRBV19 and TRBJ1-5; D gene ambiguous. The CDR3 spans 12 residues. Trimming shortened V by 8 bases and J by 3 bases, and 8 bases separated the two germline ends. From germline, CDR1 is LNHDA and CDR2 SQIVND (reference sequence). CDR3 nucleotides: TGTGCCAGTGGCCGTAACAATCAGCCCCAGCATTTT. Protein sequence: CASGRNNQPQHF.

The chain joins TRBV29-1 to TRBJ2-7; 8 nucleotides align to TRBD2. V lost 4 bases, J lost 5 bases, and 13 bases stayed unmatched. Germline V gives CDR1 SQVTM, CDR2 ANQGSEA. The CDR3 spans 15 residues. CDR3 sequence (DNA): TGCAGCGTTGCAACCCCTAGCGGGTACCCCCACGAGCAGTACTTC. Its protein is CSVATPSGYPHEQYF.

The gene calls are TRBV2 and TRBJ1-4, with D uncertain. CDR1 and CDR2 (germline): SNHLY, FYNNEI. The V gene lost 4 bases and the J gene lost 9 bases, with 15 bases spanning the gap. The CDR3 length is 14 residues. The CDR3 loop is CASSGLTQTKKLFF. As DNA, the CDR3 is TGTGCCAGCAGTGGATTGACCCAAACAAAAAAACTGTTTTTT.

V and J are TRBV7-6 and TRBJ2-1, with unresolved D. V lost 5 bases and J lost 8, with 7 bases in between. The CDR3 has 11 amino acids. In germline, CDR1 is SGHVS, CDR2 FNYEAQ. CDR3 sequence (DNA): TGTGCCAGCAGCCGGAATGATGAGCAGTTCTTC. Translated: CASSRNDEQFF.

This clonotype was recorded a few times. V is TRBV19 and J is TRBJ1-2, with 8 nucleotides matching TRBD1. The ends lost 6 bases at V and 2 bases at J; junction bases unmatched: 8. Germline values: CDR1 LNHDA, CDR2 SQIVND (reference sequence). The CDR3 totals 15 residues. The CDR3 is CASSRRGQANYGYTF. The CDR3 region has the DNA TGTGCCAGTAGCCGCCGGGGACAGGCCAACTATGGCTACACCTTC.

The count of this clonotype is one. The V gene is TRBV12-3 or TRBV12-4, the J gene TRBJ2-2, with D possibly TRBD2 on 6 matching bases. V was cut by 5 bases and J by 4 bases, with 8 bases left in between. The CDR3 totals 13 residues. The CDR3 nucleotides are TGTGCCAGCAGTCGGGGGTTCACCGGGGAGCTGTTTTTT. Its protein is CASSRGFTGELFF.

This clonotype was counted a few times. This chain joins TRBV4-2 and TRBJ1-1; D unresolved. Trimming shortened V by 0 bases and J by 1 base, and 15 bases separated the two germline ends. The CDR3 has 17 amino acids. Germline V CDR1 and CDR2: LGHNA, YNFKEQ. DNA for the CDR3: TGTGCCAGCAGCCAAGAGGCGATGGAGGCCACGAACACTGAAGCTTTCTTT. It codes for CASSQEAMEATNTEAFF.

This clonotype was counted ten times or more. This sequence joins TRBV12-3 or TRBV12-4 and TRBJ1-3; D gene unclear. The V and J ends lost 10 bases and 0 bases respectively, with 13 bases between them. This CDR3 is built from 14 residues. The CDR3, as DNA: TGTGCCACCCAAGCGAGGAGCTCTGGAAACACCATATATTTT. It specifies CATQARSSGNTIYF.

This clonotype was observed many times. A junction end diverges from the germline sequence, so it may reflect a read error. The chain carries TRBV12-3 or TRBV12-4 and TRBJ2-1; TRBD2 aligns across 7 bases. This CDR3 contains 12 residues. DNA for the CDR3: TGTGCCAGCAGTCTAGCGGACAATGAGCAGTTCTTC. Protein: CASSLADNEQFF.

In this sample, this clonotype turned up many times. This chain joins TRBV7-2 and TRBJ2-7; tentatively, D is TRBD2 (6 bases). CDR1 is SGHTA, CDR2 FQGNSA, per germline. The V end was cut by 1 base, the J end by 0 bases, with 13 bases between. The CDR3 loop spans 16 amino acids. CDR3 sequence (DNA): TGTGCCAGCAGCTTAGAAGGAGGGGTGGTCTCCTACGAGCAGTACTTC. This gives the protein CASSLEGGVVSYEQYF.

This clonotype was seen a handful of times. The V and J genes are TRBV9 and TRBJ2-3; D is undetermined. V lost 0 bases to trimming and J lost 6 bases, with 8 bases between them. From germline, CDR1 is SGDLS and CDR2 YYNGEE. The CDR3 is made up of 13 amino acids. The CDR3 reads CASSVAVGDTQYF. CDR3 sequence (DNA): TGTGCCAGCAGCGTAGCGGTTGGGGATACGCAGTATTTT.

J is TRBJ2-5 and V is TRBV5-1, with 10 bases fitting TRBD2. Germline CDR1 and CDR2: SGHRS and YFSETQ. After removal of 1 base from V and 7 bases from J, the junction contained 10 bases not matched to a gene. This CDR3 comprises 16 residues. Here the CDR3 reads CASSLTSGVGEGTQYF. The CDR3 DNA reads TGCGCCAGCAGCTTGACTAGCGGGGTAGGCGAGGGGACCCAGTACTTC.

This chain joins TRBV5-1 and TRBJ2-7, with D unclear. The V end lost 0 bases, the J end lost 6 bases, and 7 bases lay between the germline ends. Germline loops: CDR1 SGHRS, CDR2 YFSETQ. The CDR3 totals 12 residues. The CDR3 nucleotides are TGCGCCAGCAGCTTGGATGGGGTCGAGCAGTACTTC. Amino acid sequence: CASSLDGVEQYF.

This clonotype was seen more than once but under ten times. The chain has TRBV2 and TRBJ2-3; 9 bases are shared with TRBD2. The length of the CDR3 is 13 residues. Germline CDR1 SNHLY, CDR2 FYNNEI. CDR3 sequence: CAGGSGRVDTQYF. Here the CDR3 DNA reads TGTGCGGGAGGTAGCGGGAGAGTAGATACGCAGTATTTT.

The gene calls are TRBV20-1 and TRBJ2-1, with D possibly TRBD2 on 6 matching bases. The V end was cut by 5 bases, the J end by 4 bases, with 18 bases between. The CDR3 covers 15 residues. From germline, CDR1 is DFQATT and CDR2 SNEGSKA (reference sequence). The CDR3 is CSASPPGLLYNEQFF. CDR3 nucleotides: TGCAGTGCTTCACCCCCGGGACTTCTATACAATGAGCAGTTCTTC.